This TCR beta chain stems from a study of cytomegalovirus exposure and HLA in healthy donors. A multiplex PCR was run with 60 Vbeta primers and 13 Jbeta primers. Sequenced by immunoSEQ multiplex PCR; TCRdb stores in-frame clones only, minus some. The sample lists some 140,000 clones; around 80% were seen once. V was pared by 7 bases and J by 0 bases, with 11 bases of the junction left unmatched. The CDR3 spans 17 residues. The germline V gene encodes CDR1 LNHDA and CDR2 SQIVND (reference sequence). Sequencing was done on a sample of PBMCs. The sequence derives from a female donor in good health and CMV-seropositive. The rearrangement uses TRBV19 and TRBJ1-5; the match to TRBD1 covers 8 bases. In nucleotides, the CDR3 is TGTGCCAGTAATGGGGCAGGGGGCCGGTATAGCAATCAGCCCCAGCATTTT. Its protein is CASNGAGGRYSNQPQHF.